Listed below are T cell receptor beta chains from one sample, sequenced in a study of identical twins. TCRdb re-analysed the 5' RACE reads in MiXCR, keeping a single row per CDR3 protein. The sample consists of about 890,000 distinct CDR3 sequences, roughly 12% of them appearing once. These data were also filed under a second study, of yellow fever vaccine responses in identical twins.

The sample consisted of PBMCs. The receptors were gathered from a woman in her late teens or twenties in good health. CDR3s include the opening cysteine and the closing phenylalanine or tryptophan. The D gene is left open where the match is weak. Clone size appears in some rows only: once, few, many, or a class for an expanded clone.

j_call: TRBJ1-4; clone_size: many; v_call: TRBV7-9; d_call: NA; cdr3_nt: TGTGCCAGCAGCCCCCTTAATGAAAAACTGTTTTTT; cdr3_aa: CASSPLNEKLFF
j_call: TRBJ2-2; clone_size: few; v_call: TRBV6-2/TRBV6-3; d_call: NA; cdr3_nt: TGTGCCAGCAGACAGGGCATCGGGGAGCTGTTTTTT; cdr3_aa: CASRQGIGELFF
j_call: TRBJ1-5; clone_size: many; v_call: TRBV5-1; d_call: TRBD1; cdr3_nt: TGCGCCAGCAGCCCGGGACAGGGGACGGAGCCCCAGCATTTT; cdr3_aa: CASSPGQGTEPQHF
j_call: TRBJ2-1; clone_size: NA; v_call: TRBV6-1; d_call: TRBD1; cdr3_nt: TGTGCCAGCAGTGTCTGGACAGGGGATCCAGGCAGTGAGCAGTTCTTC; cdr3_aa: CASSVWTGDPGSEQFF
j_call: TRBJ1-2; clone_size: NA; v_call: TRBV29-1; d_call: NA; cdr3_nt: TGCAGCGTCCCATCGGGGGGGAGCTACACCTTC; cdr3_aa: CSVPSGGSYTF
j_call: TRBJ1-1; clone_size: NA; v_call: TRBV2; d_call: TRBD1; cdr3_nt: TGTGCCAGCAGTGATCGGGAAGACAGGGACACTGAAGCTTTCTTT; cdr3_aa: CASSDREDRDTEAFF
j_call: TRBJ2-1; clone_size: NA; v_call: TRBV5-4; d_call: TRBD2; cdr3_nt: TGTGCCAGCAGCTTGGGAGGGACTAGAGGCAATGAGCAGTTCTTC; cdr3_aa: CASSLGGTRGNEQFF
j_call: TRBJ2-3; clone_size: few; v_call: TRBV20-1; d_call: TRBD2; cdr3_nt: TGCAGTGCTTTTAGCGGGGGGGCCGCAGATACGCAGTATTTT; cdr3_aa: CSAFSGGAADTQYF
j_call: TRBJ1-5; clone_size: NA; v_call: TRBV19; d_call: NA; cdr3_nt: TGTGCCAGTAGTACCTTAGGACAGCCCCAGCATTTT; cdr3_aa: CASSTLGQPQHF
j_call: TRBJ1-5; clone_size: few; v_call: TRBV29-1; d_call: NA; cdr3_nt: TGCAGCGTTGGGGGCCTAAATCAGCCCCAGCATTTT; cdr3_aa: CSVGGLNQPQHF
j_call: TRBJ2-3; clone_size: few; v_call: TRBV18; d_call: NA; cdr3_nt: TGTGCCAGCTCACCATGGACGGGAACTAGCACAGATACGCAGTATTTT; cdr3_aa: CASSPWTGTSTDTQYF
j_call: TRBJ1-4; clone_size: NA; v_call: TRBV12-3/TRBV12-4; d_call: NA; cdr3_nt: TGTGCCAGCACCCTCCGTGCAACTAATGAAAAACTGTTTTTT; cdr3_aa: CASTLRATNEKLFF
j_call: TRBJ2-7; clone_size: few; v_call: TRBV5-1; d_call: NA; cdr3_nt: TGCGCCAGCAGCTCCTTTGGCGGAAGCTCCTACGAGCAGTACTTC; cdr3_aa: CASSSFGGSSYEQYF
j_call: TRBJ1-2; clone_size: NA; v_call: TRBV20-1; d_call: NA; cdr3_nt: TGCAGTGCTAGAGATCATGGGAGAAGCTATGGCTACACCTTC; cdr3_aa: CSARDHGRSYGYTF
j_call: TRBJ1-6; clone_size: few; v_call: TRBV20-1; d_call: TRBD1; cdr3_nt: TGCAGTGCTAGAAGACAGGGGATAAAGAATTCACCCCTCCACTTT; cdr3_aa: CSARRQGIKNSPLHF
j_call: TRBJ2-3; clone_size: few; v_call: TRBV6-1; d_call: NA; cdr3_nt: TGTGCCAGCAGCCCCCGGGGCTCGCACACAGATACGCAGTATTTT; cdr3_aa: CASSPRGSHTDTQYF
j_call: TRBJ2-7; clone_size: NA; v_call: TRBV10-3; d_call: NA; cdr3_nt: TGTGCCACCGCCGACGGGGGAAGTGCCTACGAGCAGTACTTC; cdr3_aa: CATADGGSAYEQYF
j_call: TRBJ2-1; clone_size: few; v_call: TRBV5-1; d_call: TRBD2; cdr3_nt: TGCGCCAGCAGCTTGGACGGACTAGCGGAAGAACAGCAGTTCTTC; cdr3_aa: CASSLDGLAEEQQFF
j_call: TRBJ2-2; clone_size: few; v_call: TRBV20-1; d_call: TRBD1; cdr3_nt: TGCAGTGCCTCGAGAGGGACAGCCCCGTCCGGGGAGCTGTTTTTT; cdr3_aa: CSASRGTAPSGELFF
j_call: TRBJ2-5; clone_size: NA; v_call: TRBV11-2; d_call: NA; cdr3_nt: TGTGCCAGCAGCTTATTCGGGACACGGATTTCAGAGACCCAGTACTTC; cdr3_aa: CASSLFGTRISETQYF
j_call: TRBJ2-2; clone_size: NA; v_call: TRBV4-1; d_call: NA; cdr3_nt: TGCGCCAGCAGCCAGCATGACGGCAGTAGCGGGGAGCTGTTTTTT; cdr3_aa: CASSQHDGSSGELFF
j_call: TRBJ2-1; clone_size: few; v_call: TRBV12-3/TRBV12-4; d_call: TRBD1; cdr3_nt: TGTGCCAGCAATCCCGGGACAGATTACAATGAGCAGTTCTTC; cdr3_aa: CASNPGTDYNEQFF
j_call: TRBJ1-5; clone_size: few; v_call: TRBV19; d_call: TRBD1; cdr3_nt: TGTGCCAGTAGTACATACGGACAGGGAGTTCAGCCCCAGCATTTT; cdr3_aa: CASSTYGQGVQPQHF
j_call: TRBJ2-1; clone_size: NA; v_call: TRBV18; d_call: NA; cdr3_nt: TGTGCCAGCTCACCAACATCGACAGCTGACCAGTTCTTC; cdr3_aa: CASSPTSTADQFF
j_call: TRBJ1-5; clone_size: NA; v_call: TRBV20-1; d_call: NA; cdr3_nt: TGCAGTGCCCCGATGGCACAGGGTCTCAGCAATCAGCCCCAGCATTTT; cdr3_aa: CSAPMAQGLSNQPQHF
j_call: TRBJ2-2; clone_size: NA; v_call: TRBV24-1; d_call: TRBD1; cdr3_nt: TGTGCCACCAGTGACCAACCGGGGACAGGGCGGGTCACCGGGGAGCTGTTTTTT; cdr3_aa: CATSDQPGTGRVTGELFF
j_call: TRBJ1-6; clone_size: many; v_call: TRBV12-3/TRBV12-4; d_call: NA; cdr3_nt: TGTGCCAGCAGTTTACTACAGTATAATTCACCCCTCCACTTT; cdr3_aa: CASSLLQYNSPLHF
j_call: TRBJ2-3; clone_size: many; v_call: TRBV5-1; d_call: TRBD2; cdr3_nt: TGCGCCAGCAGCCTGGTAGCGGGGGGGCCGGGAGATACGCAGTATTTT; cdr3_aa: CASSLVAGGPGDTQYF